This T cell receptor beta chain comes out of a study of memory CD4+ T cells and cytomegalovirus serostatus. Clones were sequenced by immunoSEQ multiplex PCR, and TCRdb holds only the in-frame ones, with some missing. This sample has 75,000 to 95,000 clones, with 80% found just once. Trimming removed 6 bases from V and 3 bases from J, with 12 bases in between. CDR1 MDHEN and CDR2 SYDVKM come from the germline V gene. CDR3 size: 13 residues. The sort gate was single viable CD3+CD4+CD8-CD45RO+ cells for memory CD4+ T cells. This clone was recorded only once. What was sequenced was memory CD4+ T cells from blood. The rearrangement uses TRBV28 and TRBJ2-7; either TRBD1 or TRBD2 may supply D (5 bases each). The receptor comes from an adult in good health and CMV-seronegative. The CDR3 DNA reads TGTGCCAGCAGCCGGGGACGAAACTACGAGCAGTACTTC. Translated: CASSRGRNYEQYF.